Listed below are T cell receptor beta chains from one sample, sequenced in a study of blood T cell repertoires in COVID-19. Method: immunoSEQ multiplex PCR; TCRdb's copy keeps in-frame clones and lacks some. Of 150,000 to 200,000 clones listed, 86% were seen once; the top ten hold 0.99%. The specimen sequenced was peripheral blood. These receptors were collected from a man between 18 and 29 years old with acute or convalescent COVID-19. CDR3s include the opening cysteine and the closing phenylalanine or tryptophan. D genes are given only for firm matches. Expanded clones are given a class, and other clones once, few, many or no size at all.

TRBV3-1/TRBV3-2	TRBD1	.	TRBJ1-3	CASSHQGTGRGNTIYF	TGTGCCAGCAGCCACCAAGGGACAGGGAGAGGAAACACCATATATTTT
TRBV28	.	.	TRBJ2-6	CACNRAGSGANVLTF	TGTGCCTGCAACAGAGCTGGCTCTGGGGCCAACGTCCTGACTTTC
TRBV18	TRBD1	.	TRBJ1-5	CASSLISSGQSNQPQHF	TGTGCCAGCTCACTAATTTCTTCGGGACAGTCCAATCAGCCCCAGCATTTT
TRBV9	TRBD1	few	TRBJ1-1	CASSPRTGMNTEAFF	TGTGCCAGCAGCCCCCGGACAGGGATGAACACTGAAGCTTTCTTT
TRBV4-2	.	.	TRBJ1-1	CASSHPGREITEAFF	TGTGCCAGCAGCCACCCCGGACGGGAAATAACTGAAGCTTTCTTT
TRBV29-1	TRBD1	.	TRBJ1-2	CSVGLTGDYGYTF	TGCAGCGTTGGACTTACAGGGGATTATGGCTACACCTTC
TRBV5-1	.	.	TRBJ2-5	CASSLSRQGQETQYF	TGCGCCAGCAGCCTCTCACGGCAGGGTCAAGAGACCCAGTACTTC
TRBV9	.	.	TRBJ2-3	CASSDSDTQYF	TGTGCCAGCAGCGATTCGGATACGCAGTATTTT
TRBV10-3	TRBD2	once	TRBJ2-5	CAISSGGETQYF	TGTGCCATCTCTAGCGGAGGGGAGACCCAGTACTTC
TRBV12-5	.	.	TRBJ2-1	CASGLDGGYNEQFF	TGTGCTAGTGGTTTGGACGGTGGCTACAATGAGCAGTTCTTC
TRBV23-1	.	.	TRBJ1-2	CASSRPGQIYGYTF	TGCGCCAGCAGTCGCCCCGGACAGATCTATGGCTACACCTTC
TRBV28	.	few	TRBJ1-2	CASSSSQEPRNYGYTF	TGTGCCAGCAGTTCATCACAGGAGCCACGTAACTATGGCTACACCTTC
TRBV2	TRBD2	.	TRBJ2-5	CARRGGGAGSETQYF	TGTGCCCGCAGGGGCGGGGGGGCAGGTTCAGAGACCCAGTACTTC
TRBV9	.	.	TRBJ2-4	CASSGLPGENIQYF	TGTGCCAGCAGCGGACTCCCGGGGGAAAACATTCAGTACTTC
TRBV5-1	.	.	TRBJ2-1	CASSLLGFSDEQFF	TGCGCCAGCAGCTTGCTAGGGTTTAGCGATGAGCAGTTCTTC
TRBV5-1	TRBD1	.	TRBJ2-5	CASSLTTGQPQETQYF	TGCGCCAGCAGCTTGACCACGGGACAGCCACAAGAGACCCAGTACTTC
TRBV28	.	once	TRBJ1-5	CASSPLAASNQPQHF	TGTGCCAGCAGCCCCCTCGCAGCGAGCAATCAGCCCCAGCATTTT
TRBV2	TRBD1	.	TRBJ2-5	CASYKDRAGTQYF	TGTGCCAGCTACAAGGACAGGGCGGGGACCCAGTACTTC
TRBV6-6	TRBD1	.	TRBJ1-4	CASTPFGTGVEALFF	TGTGCCAGCACCCCGTTCGGTACAGGGGTTGAGGCACTGTTTTTT
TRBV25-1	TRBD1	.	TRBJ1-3	CASSGGQFSGNTIYF	TGTGCCAGCAGTGGGGGACAGTTCTCTGGAAACACCATATATTTT
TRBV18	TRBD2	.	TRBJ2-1	CASSPPLRGGGNEQFF	TGTGCCAGCTCACCACCTTTGCGGGGGGGCGGCAATGAGCAGTTCTTC
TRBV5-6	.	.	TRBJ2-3	CASSLGTGLPQDTQYF	TGTGCCAGCAGCTTGGGGACTGGGCTTCCACAAGATACGCAGTATTTT
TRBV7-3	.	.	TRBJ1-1	CASSPRRNTEAFF	TGTGCCAGCAGCCCCCGGAGGAACACTGAAGCTTTCTTT
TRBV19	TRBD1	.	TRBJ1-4	CASSIDGGTGDEKLFF	TGTGCCAGTAGTATAGATGGAGGGACAGGCGACGAAAAACTGTTTTTT
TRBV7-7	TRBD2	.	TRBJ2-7	CASSPGLGRDEQYF	TGTGCCAGCAGCCCAGGACTAGGGCGCGACGAGCAGTACTTC
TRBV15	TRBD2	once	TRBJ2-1	CATSSRLAGGPIEQFF	TGTGCCACCAGCTCACGACTAGCGGGGGGGCCGATTGAGCAGTTCTTC
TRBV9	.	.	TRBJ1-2	CASSVASQINYGYTF	TGTGCCAGCAGCGTAGCTTCGCAGATTAACTATGGCTACACCTTC
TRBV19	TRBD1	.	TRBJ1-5	CASRDLVGTGLRSNQPQHF	TGTGCCAGTAGGGACTTAGTAGGGACAGGGCTCCGGAGCAATCAGCCCCAGCATTTT
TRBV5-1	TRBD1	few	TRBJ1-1	CASSAGTGGDTEAFF	TGCGCCAGCAGCGCCGGGACAGGGGGCGACACTGAAGCTTTCTTT
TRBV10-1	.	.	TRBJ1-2	CASTWTLISYTF	TGCGCCAGCACCTGGACATTAATCAGCTACACCTTC
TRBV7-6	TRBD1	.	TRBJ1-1	CASSKRQGEGGSTEAFF	TGTGCCAGCAGTAAAAGACAGGGTGAAGGCGGAAGCACTGAAGCTTTCTTT
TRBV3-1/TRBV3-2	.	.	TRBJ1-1	CASSQGGVTEAFF	TGTGCCAGCAGCCAAGGGGGGGTAACTGAAGCTTTCTTT
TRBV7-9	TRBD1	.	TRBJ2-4	CASTRGQGAWDIQYF	TGTGCCAGCACTCGGGGACAGGGGGCTTGGGACATTCAGTACTTC
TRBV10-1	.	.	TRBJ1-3	CASSGASSGNTIYF	TGCGCCAGCAGTGGGGCAAGCTCTGGAAACACCATATATTTT
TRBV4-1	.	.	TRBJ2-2	CASSQILGATTRELFF	TGCGCCAGCAGCCAGATCCTAGGGGCGACCACCAGGGAGCTGTTTTTT
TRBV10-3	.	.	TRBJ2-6	CAISEGARANVLTF	TGTGCCATCAGTGAGGGGGCTAGGGCCAACGTCCTGACTTTC
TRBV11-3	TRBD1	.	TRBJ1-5	CASSLESPTRQGLARNQPQHF	TGTGCCAGCAGCTTAGAGAGCCCCACGCGACAGGGGCTTGCTAGAAATCAGCCCCAGCATTTT
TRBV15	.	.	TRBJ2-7	CATSRDGGGYEQYF	TGTGCCACCAGCAGAGATGGGGGAGGCTACGAGCAGTACTTC
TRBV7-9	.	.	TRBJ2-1	CASSPEQGLGYNEQFF	TGTGCCAGCAGCCCGGAACAGGGCCTCGGCTACAATGAGCAGTTCTTC
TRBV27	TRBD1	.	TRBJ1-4	CASSSRDREEKLFF	TGTGCCAGCAGTTCCCGGGACAGGGAAGAAAAACTGTTTTTT
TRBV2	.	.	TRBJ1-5	CASSEALDRGGQPQHF	TGTGCCAGCAGTGAAGCGCTTGATAGGGGCGGTCAGCCCCAGCATTTT
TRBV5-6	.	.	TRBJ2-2	CASMRVDSLTGELFF	TGTGCCAGCATGAGAGTGGACAGTCTCACCGGGGAGCTGTTTTTT
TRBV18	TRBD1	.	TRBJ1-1	CASSPRDRGPNTEAFF	TGTGCCAGCTCACCGCGGGACAGGGGGCCGAACACTGAAGCTTTCTTT
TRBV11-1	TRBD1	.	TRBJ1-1	CASSLGQGASNTEAFF	TGTGCCAGCAGCTTAGGGCAGGGGGCTTCGAACACTGAAGCTTTCTTT
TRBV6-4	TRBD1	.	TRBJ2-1	CASSRDRGAYNEQFF	TGTGCCAGCAGCCGGGACAGGGGAGCCTACAATGAGCAGTTCTTC
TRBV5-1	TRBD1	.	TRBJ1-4	CASSLAAGTGQEKLFF	TGCGCCAGCAGCTTGGCGGCTGGGACAGGGCAAGAAAAACTGTTTTTT